This T cell receptor beta chain was profiled in a study of cytomegalovirus exposure and HLA in healthy donors. Despite likely unrecorded immune exposures, the donors were nominally healthy at the time of sampling. V lost 3 bases and J lost 1, with 15 bases in between. The CDR3 runs 16 residues. From germline, CDR1 is LNHDA and CDR2 SQIVND (reference sequence). In the PCR, 60 Vbeta and 13 Jbeta primers were used. The repertoire was sequenced with immunoSEQ multiplex PCR; TCRdb's copy has only in-frame clones and lacks some. The sample holds 180,000 or so clones, over 75% seen once. The sequenced sample was PBMCs. J is TRBJ1-1 and V is TRBV19, with TRBD1 as a possible D gene (5 bases). The receptor comes from a female donor in good health and CMV-seronegative. The CDR3 loop reads CASSMGRGRGNTEAFF. CDR3 nucleotide sequence: TGTGCCAGTAGTATGGGCCGTGGGAGGGGGAACACTGAAGCTTTCTTT.